This T cell receptor beta chain originates from a study of cytomegalovirus exposure and HLA in healthy donors. Study overall: Around 89 million unique TCRs from HLA-typed donors made up an early data release. The study, taken as a whole, reports: Later findings reportedly placed an Asian-associated ancestry cluster below the roughly 730-donor mean for N-insertions. Earlier analysis yielded a pattern in which most TCR beta V segments were productive about 90% or about 30% of the time. Investigators reported over 150 TCR beta chains as tied to cytomegalovirus.

PCR used 60 Vbeta primers and 13 Jbeta primers. Using immunoSEQ multiplex PCR, the repertoire was profiled, and TCRdb retains in-frame clones only, with some absent. This sample has roughly 100,000 clones, with around 75% found just once. The CDR3 contains 15 residues. The V segment lost 0 bases and the J segment 6 bases; nucleotides outside the gene matches: 5. Germline CDR1 SGHVS, CDR2 FNYEAQ. In the case of this clone: Its specificity is unknown.

This chain joins TRBV7-6 and TRBJ2-7, with TRBD2 identical over 10 bases. The source of this sequence is a man aged 25 to 45 in good health and CMV-seropositive. What was sequenced was PBMCs. The CDR3 loop reads CASSLASSGGGEQYF. In nucleotides, the CDR3 is TGTGCCAGCAGCTTAGCGTCTAGCGGGGGTGGCGAGCAGTACTTC.